This passage covers 27 T cell receptor beta chains from one sample sequenced in a study of vaccination effects on CD4 cells after COVID-19. Antigens for these TCRs are unknown. Clones were read by immunoSEQ multiplex PCR, and TCRdb kept only the in-frame ones, dropping some. The sample shows roughly 27,000 clones, roughly two thirds of them seen only once. Ahead of sequencing, the ViraFEST assay grew antigen-specific CD4+ T cells using viral peptide pools. An approximately nine-day culture period preceded the isolation of CD4+ T cells. No vaccinee had earlier SARS-CoV-2 infection, and nucleocapsid antibodies were negative. Specimen: CD4+ T cells from PBMCs cultured with SARS-CoV-2 spike peptides, collected before COVID-19 vaccination. The receptors were gathered from a human donor who received a COVID-19 vaccine.

This clone was counted between two and nine times. The rearrangement uses TRBV13 and TRBJ2-1; 7 nucleotides agree with TRBD2. CDR1 and CDR2 from the germline V gene are PRHDT and FYEKMQ (reference sequence). The CDR3 extends over 15 amino acids. J gave up 7 bases and V 5 bases, and 11 bases lay outside the gene matches. For the CDR3, the DNA is TGTGCCAGCAGCAACCTCGGCGGACTAGTGAATGAGCAGTTCTTC. This codes for CASSNLGGLVNEQFF.

The chain employs TRBV6-4 and TRBJ2-1, with TRBD2 matching over 11 bases. V lost 4 bases and J lost 7; bases outside the gene matches: 0. The CDR3 consists of 13 residues. Germline V CDR1 and CDR2: MRHNA, SNTAGT. The CDR3 is CASSGTSGNEQFF. CDR3 in DNA: TGTGCCAGCAGTGGGACTAGCGGGAATGAGCAGTTCTTC.

The J gene is TRBJ1-6, the V gene TRBV4-2; maybe TRBD1 (6 bases). The CDR3 sequence is 15 residues long. Trimming cost V 0 bases and J 10 bases, with 13 bases left between them. Germline CDR1 reads LGHNA; CDR2 reads YNFKEQ. DNA for the CDR3: TGTGCCAGCAGCCAAGATTTAGGGGGAAGGTCACCCCTCCACTTT. It is translated as CASSQDLGGRSPLHF.

This chain connects TRBV25-1 to TRBJ1-2, with D possibly matching TRBD1 (5 bases). V lost 2 bases, J lost 4 bases, and 14 bases lay in between. The CDR3 has 15 amino acids. Per germline, CDR1 MGHDK and CDR2 SYGVNS. CDR3 amino acids: CASSEGGEPIYGYTF. The CDR3 nucleotides read TGTGCCAGCAGTGAAGGGGGGGAACCAATCTATGGCTACACCTTC.

This sequence joins TRBV3-1 (or the pseudogene TRBV3-2) and TRBJ2-3, with D unresolved. Looked up from germline, CDR1 is LGHDT and CDR2 is YNNKEL (reference sequence). V was cut by 4 bases and J by 4 bases, with 15 bases left in between. The CDR3 is 15 amino acids. The CDR3 DNA is TGTGCCAGCAGCCCGCAGTTTGGTAGCTCAGATACGCAGTATTTT. Its translation: CASSPQFGSSDTQYF.

The gene calls are TRBV5-6 and TRBJ1-1; the match to TRBD1 covers 10 bases. V lost 4 bases to trimming and J lost 8 bases; unmatched junction nucleotides: 14. CDR3 length: 16 residues. Germline assignment: CDR1 SGHDT and CDR2 YYEEEE. The CDR3 sequence is CASSAGQGYINLEAFF. The CDR3 DNA sequence: TGTGCCAGCAGCGCGGGACAGGGGTACATCAATCTAGAAGCTTTCTTT.

V gene TRBV12-3 or TRBV12-4 combines with J gene TRBJ1-2; possibly TRBD1 for D (5 bases). The CDR3 length is 12 residues. Trimming removed 6 bases at V and 4 bases at J, with 9 bases between. The CDR3 nucleotides read TGTGCCAGCAGCTGGGGCGGCTATGGCTACACCTTC. Translating it yields CASSWGGYGYTF.

The genes are TRBV6-5 and TRBJ2-3, with D possibly being TRBD2 (5 bases). The CDR3 length is 14 residues. V gave up 7 bases and J gave up 0 bases, with 11 bases separating them. Germline-derived CDR1 and CDR2 are MNHEY and SVGAGI. CDR3 in amino acids: CASKPGGSTDTQYF. For the CDR3, the DNA is TGTGCCAGCAAGCCCGGAGGAAGCACAGATACGCAGTATTTT.

This chain links TRBV5-1 with TRBJ1-5; TRBD1 might be the D (5 bases). Germline V gene data show CDR1 as SGHRS and CDR2 as YFSETQ. The CDR3 runs 15 residues. Between the trimmed V and J ends, which lost 4 bases and 3 bases, there was a span of 14 bases. As DNA, the CDR3 is TGCGCCAGCAGCCCAGGGACGGACAACAATCAGCCCCAGCATTTT. This codes for CASSPGTDNNQPQHF.

The V call is TRBV5-1, the J call TRBJ2-1; D is undetermined. Germline loops: CDR1 SGHRS, CDR2 YFSETQ. This CDR3 region has 15 residues. Trimming removed 0 bases from V and 0 bases from J, with 7 bases in between. CDR3 amino acids: CASSLEGSSYNEQFF. DNA of the CDR3: TGCGCCAGCAGCTTGGAGGGTAGCTCCTACAATGAGCAGTTCTTC.

The CDR3 DNA reads TGTGCCAGCAGTTCTAGATATGGCTACACCTTC. Translated, it gives CASSSRYGYTF. J is TRBJ1-2 and V is TRBV28; D is ambiguous. The CDR3 runs 11 residues. Germline loops: CDR1 MDHEN, CDR2 SYDVKM. V lost 4 bases to trimming and J lost 5 bases, with 5 bases between them.

The rearrangement uses TRBV28 and TRBJ1-1; possibly TRBD1 for D (5 bases). This CDR3 is 15 amino acids long. CDR1 and CDR2 (germline): MDHEN, SYDVKM. Trimming left V 5 bases short and J 0 bases short, with 13 bases between. In DNA form, the CDR3 reads TGTGCCAGCAGTCCCCCCAGGGTCATGAACACTGAAGCTTTCTTT. Translating it yields CASSPPRVMNTEAFF.

This clone was detected only a few times. The CDR3 DNA reads TGTGCCAGCAGCCCCCAGGGTCGCGGCACTGAAGCTTTCTTT. It codes for CASSPQGRGTEAFF. V is TRBV6-5 and J is TRBJ1-1, with a tentative D call TRBD1 (5 bases). Germline CDR1 MNHEY, CDR2 SVGAGI. V lost 6 bases, J lost 4 bases, and 15 bases lay in between. The CDR3 extends over 14 amino acids.

The chain joins TRBV27 to TRBJ2-1; 7 nucleotides match TRBD1. Germline CDR1 is MNHEY and CDR2 is SMNVEV (reference sequence). The CDR3 runs 18 residues. Trimming at V came to 4 bases and at J to 3 bases, leaving 15 bases not matched to a gene. CDR3 in amino acids: CASSSAYLRDRSYNEQFF. The DNA for the CDR3 is TGTGCCAGCAGTTCTGCCTACCTCCGGGACAGAAGCTACAATGAGCAGTTCTTC.

The chain joins TRBV3-1 (or the pseudogene TRBV3-2) to TRBJ2-5, with D tentatively TRBD2 (6 bases). CDR1 LGHDT and CDR2 YNNKEL come from the germline V gene (reference sequence). The V and J ends lost 3 bases and 1 base respectively, with 6 bases between them. The CDR3 length is 13 residues. The CDR3, as DNA: TGTGCCAGCAGCCAGGGACTCCAAGAGACCCAGTACTTC. Its protein product is CASSQGLQETQYF.

J is TRBJ1-6 and V is TRBV3-1 (or the pseudogene TRBV3-2); D unresolved. Germline lookup yields CDR1 LGHDT and CDR2 YNNKEL (reference sequence). The CDR3 is made up of 13 amino acids. Trimming took off 2 bases at V and 9 bases at J, with 8 bases between the two ends. CDR3 DNA sequence: TGTGCCAGCAGCCAAATGGGGTCTTCACCCCTCCACTTT. It codes for CASSQMGSSPLHF.

The rearrangement links TRBV4-1 to TRBJ1-1; TRBD1 matches at 9 bases. This CDR3 region has 15 residues. Germline V gene lookup returns CDR1 MGHRA and CDR2 YSYEKL. V was pared by 0 bases and J by 2 bases, with 1 base of the junction left unmatched. The DNA for the CDR3 is TGCGCCAGCAGCCAAGAGACAGGGGGAAACACTGAAGCTTTCTTT. Translated, it gives CASSQETGGNTEAFF.

This chain links TRBV6-5 with TRBJ2-7; TRBD1 matches 7 bases. Per the germline V gene, CDR1 is MNHEY and CDR2 is SVGAGI. This CDR3 is built from 14 residues. The J segment lost 3 bases and the V segment lost 6 bases, leaving 8 bases of the junction unmatched. In nucleotides, the CDR3 is TGTGCCAGCAGCCACCGGGACAGAAGCTACGAGCAGTACTTC. It translates to CASSHRDRSYEQYF.

The sample holds a few counts of this clone. The rearrangement joins TRBV9 to TRBJ1-4; D gene uncertain. The CDR3 is made up of 14 amino acids. V gave up 0 bases and J gave up 4 bases, with 7 bases separating them. Per germline, CDR1 SGDLS and CDR2 YYNGEE. The CDR3 DNA reads as TGTGCCAGCAGCGTAGGGACCCTTAATGAAAAACTGTTTTTT. It translates to CASSVGTLNEKLFF.

The chain is built from TRBV20-1 and TRBJ1-6; 7 nucleotides agree with TRBD1. The CDR3 has 14 amino acids. The junction had 3 bases not matched to a gene; V was cut back by 3 bases and J by 4 bases. Germline V gives CDR1 DFQATT, CDR2 SNEGSKA (reference sequence). The chain's CDR3 is CSASGTEYNSPLHF. The CDR3 DNA reads TGCAGTGCTAGTGGGACAGAGTATAATTCACCCCTCCACTTT.

This clone was seen more than once but under ten times. The rearrangement joins TRBV5-6 to TRBJ1-1; tentatively, D is TRBD1 (5 bases). CDR1 and CDR2 (germline): SGHDT, YYEEEE. Trimming shortened V by 0 bases and J by 5 bases, and 14 bases separated the two germline ends. This CDR3 is built from 15 residues. CDR3 sequence reads: CASSLAGGTRTEAFF. In nucleotides, the CDR3 is TGTGCCAGCAGCTTGGCCGGGGGGACCCGGACTGAAGCTTTCTTT.

Only a few counts were recorded for this clone. This rearrangement joins TRBV30 to TRBJ1-6, with 11 nucleotides matching TRBD1. V lost 2 bases and J lost 8; bases outside the gene matches: 5. The CDR3 is made up of 15 amino acids. CDR1 and CDR2 (germline): GTSNPN, SVGIG (reference sequence). The CDR3: CAWSMGTGGYSPLHF. As DNA, the CDR3 is TGTGCCTGGAGTATGGGGACAGGGGGTTATTCACCCCTCCACTTT.

This chain uses TRBV5-1 with TRBJ2-1; D gene unclear. Trimming removed 0 bases at V and 9 bases at J, with 7 bases between. CDR1 and CDR2 (germline): SGHRS, YFSETQ. This CDR3 region has 12 residues. For the CDR3, the DNA is TGCGCCAGCAGCTTGGAGTTGGGTGAGCAGTTCTTC. This translates into CASSLELGEQFF. Looking up the rest from reference TRBV5-1 and TRBJ2-1 gives the full variable domain: KAGVTQTPRYLIKTRGQQVTLSCSPISGHRSVSWYQQTPGQGLQFLFEYFSETQRNKGNFPGRFSGRQFSNSRSEMNVSTLELGDSALYLCASSLELGEQFFGPGTRLTVL.

The V gene is TRBV4-2, the J gene TRBJ1-4, with 11 positions matching TRBD1. Germline V gives CDR1 LGHNA, CDR2 YNFKEQ. J was trimmed by 6 bases and V by 3 bases; bases with no gene match: 6. CDR3 length equals 16 residues. The CDR3 loop is CASSQGPGQGDEKLFF. In DNA, the CDR3 is TGTGCCAGCAGCCAGGGTCCGGGACAGGGGGATGAAAAACTGTTTTTT.

The chain combines TRBV12-3 or TRBV12-4 with TRBJ1-2; 9 nucleotides line up with TRBD1. This CDR3 spans 13 amino acids. The V gene end was trimmed by 2 bases and the J gene end by 8 bases; junction bases not matched to a gene: 3. CDR3 DNA: TGTGCCAGCAGTTTATCAACAGGGGGCGGCTACACCTTC. It codes for CASSLSTGGGYTF.

The V call is TRBV10-3, the J call TRBJ2-7; TRBD1 or TRBD2 may be the D gene (5 bases each). The CDR3 covers 15 residues. The V gene's germline CDR1 is ENHRY and CDR2 SYGVKD. Trimming removed 1 base at V and 1 base at J, with 11 bases between. The CDR3 bases are TGTGCCATCAGTGAGTTCGAGGGGCCTTCCTACGAGCAGTACTTC. Its protein is CAISEFEGPSYEQYF.

The chain is built from TRBV19 and TRBJ2-3; tentatively, D is TRBD1 (6 bases). The CDR3 spans 14 residues. V was clipped by 2 bases and J by 6 bases, with 12 bases between them. Germline V gene lookup returns CDR1 LNHDA and CDR2 SQIVND (reference sequence). CDR3 in DNA: TGTGCCAGTAGTATAACAGGGAACACTGATACGCAGTATTTT. This sequence encodes CASSITGNTDTQYF.